Only one count was recorded for the clone carrying this T cell receptor beta chain. These data are taken from a study of blood T cell repertoires in COVID-19. Each recovered donor of Cohort 3 presented with two negative PCRs, clearance, or symptom resolution. The CDR3 is 18 amino acids. The V gene lost 3 bases and the J gene lost 2 bases, with 24 bases spanning the gap. In germline, CDR1 is DFQATT, CDR2 SNEGSKA (reference sequence). In the original workflow: Estimates of nucleated cell counts were drawn from the amplification of reference gene primers. The assay was immunoSEQ multiplex PCR, and TCRdb's table has in-frame clones only and misses some. V, J and clone size reflect that table, while D and trimming were determined from the DNA. The sample lists 250,000 or so clones, about four fifths occurring once.

This rearrangement joins TRBV20-1 to TRBJ2-3; maybe TRBD2 (7 bases). The source material was PBMCs or T cells enriched from blood (not recorded which). The TCR originated in a middle-aged man who had recovered from COVID-19. In nucleotides, the CDR3 is TGCAGTGCTAGTACCGCGGGGGCCGCGGGCGCCCACACAGATACGCAGTATTTT. Its protein is CSASTAGAAGAHTDTQYF.